Listed below are T cell receptor beta chains from one sample, sequenced in a study of CXCR3-negative and CXCR3-positive naive CD8 T cells. TCRdb re-called the 5' RACE reads; one entry per CDR3 protein, DNA not given. The repertoire table contains nearly 90,000 distinct CDR3 sequences. Input material: naive CXCR3+ CD8+ T cells from blood. The receptors here all came from a human donor in good health. Some clones in this sample may be carry-over from other donors' samples. CDR3s include the opening cysteine and the closing phenylalanine or tryptophan.

v_call: TRBV6-6; j_call: TRBJ1-1; cdr3_aa: CASSYPFGVRGTEAFF
v_call: TRBV13; j_call: TRBJ1-5; cdr3_aa: CASSLGTGVQPQHF
v_call: TRBV6-1; j_call: TRBJ1-3; cdr3_aa: CASSDWEGNTIYF
v_call: TRBV28; j_call: TRBJ2-7; cdr3_aa: CASSPGGSPSYEQYF
v_call: TRBV10-3; j_call: TRBJ2-1; cdr3_aa: CAISESPSGLSNEQFF
v_call: TRBV12-3/TRBV12-4; j_call: TRBJ1-1; cdr3_aa: CASKFTMNTEAFF
v_call: TRBV20-1; j_call: TRBJ1-4; cdr3_aa: CSAQTGVNEKLFF
v_call: TRBV9; j_call: TRBJ2-7; cdr3_aa: CASSLGGTNYEQYF
v_call: TRBV4-1; j_call: TRBJ2-1; cdr3_aa: CASSQELAGYVNGQFF
v_call: TRBV3-1; j_call: TRBJ2-5; cdr3_aa: CASSQKDREETQYF
v_call: TRBV15; j_call: TRBJ1-6; cdr3_aa: CATSPGQDYSLLHF
v_call: TRBV12-3/TRBV12-4; j_call: TRBJ2-1; cdr3_aa: CASKEAGGYNEQFF
v_call: TRBV29-1; j_call: TRBJ2-5; cdr3_aa: CSVEFGAVQETQYF
v_call: TRBV13; j_call: TRBJ2-7; cdr3_aa: CASSFAGDSRYEQYF
v_call: TRBV2; j_call: TRBJ1-5; cdr3_aa: CASDRDSNQPQHF
v_call: TRBV5-1; j_call: TRBJ2-7; cdr3_aa: CASSPGTSGEMSYEQYF
v_call: TRBV2; j_call: TRBJ2-7; cdr3_aa: CASSEWFNGDTGGTYEQYF
v_call: TRBV6-6; j_call: TRBJ2-7; cdr3_aa: CASRSTYEQYF
v_call: TRBV12-3/TRBV12-4; j_call: TRBJ2-7; cdr3_aa: CASSLSVSYEQYF
v_call: TRBV13; j_call: TRBJ2-4; cdr3_aa: CASSTGLAGENIQYF